This record looks at one TCR beta chain sequence and its context. Its antigen is undetermined. The iRepertoire nested amplicon-rescue multiplex PCR amplified TCR alpha and beta CDR3s from RNA. Input was 100-400 ng of tissue mRNA or PBMC total RNA. TCRdb reprocessed the multiplex PCR reads via MiXCR and lists one record per CDR3 protein. The sample records around 190,000 distinct CDR3 sequences, 43% being singletons. These data come from a study of glioma-infiltrating T cells. Study-level points and caveats: CDR3 overlap between tissue and blood was very small. Above-expected tissue-blood divergence occurred in all gliomas, most in low-grade ones.

The junction had 13 bases not matched to a gene; V was cut back by 6 bases and J by 0 bases. The CDR3 contains 18 residues. Per the germline V gene, CDR1 is SNHLY and CDR2 is FYNNEI. This receptor was identified in a human donor with low-grade glioma or glioblastoma, undergoing nonglioma brain surgery, or in good health (not recorded which). The sequenced sample was glioma tissue, nonneoplastic brain tissue, or PBMCs (not recorded which). The chain employs TRBV2 and TRBJ1-1; 10 nucleotides line up with TRBD1. CDR3 sequence reads: CASRVGTGERAVNTEAFF. CDR3 bases: TGTGCCAGCAGAGTTGGGACAGGGGAAAGGGCCGTGAACACTGAAGCTTTCTTT. Combining the CDR3 with reference TRBV2 and TRBJ1-1 gives the whole variable domain EPEVTQTPSHQVTQMGQEVILRCVPISNHLYFYWYRQILGQKVEFLVSFYNNEISEKSEIFDDQFSVERPDGSNFTLKIRSTKLEDSAMYFCASRVGTGERAVNTEAFFGQGTRLTVV.